Sequencing of this T cell receptor beta chain was carried out in a study of T cells in Graves' hyperthyroidism and ophthalmopathy. Looking at the study overall: Upon initial diagnosis and before any treatment, peripheral blood was collected.

About this clonotype: Its antigen is undetermined. A much larger clone differs from this one at a single base, so this may be a read error.

The CDR3 regions of TCR beta were amplified from RNA transcripts. The HTBI primer set served for first-round RT-PCR of the TCR CDR3. TCRdb independently ran MiXCR on the multiplex PCR reads; one entry per CDR3 protein. This repertoire shows about 610,000 distinct CDR3 sequences, around 16% found once; its top ten account for under 3.5%. Clinical symptoms, serum thyroxine and TRAb, thyroid ultrasound and orbital computed tomography were used for the diagnoses. Findings of the study overall: Ophthalmopathy was told apart from stable hyperthyroidism by a 13 V-J model. Blood samples included most of the expanded thyroid clonotypes exceeding 0.001.

Input material: blood. This sequence was found in a middle-aged woman with Graves' ophthalmopathy.

DNA of the CDR3: TGTGCCAGCAGTTACGCTAACGGGGGGGCCCGAGATACGCAGTATTTT. As protein: CASSYANGGARDTQYF. V gene TRBV6-5 combines with J gene TRBJ2-3; 8 nucleotides line up with TRBD2. Germline V gives CDR1 MNHEY, CDR2 SVGAGI. Trimming at V came to 2 bases and at J to 5 bases, leaving 9 bases not matched to a gene. This CDR3 is 16 amino acids long.